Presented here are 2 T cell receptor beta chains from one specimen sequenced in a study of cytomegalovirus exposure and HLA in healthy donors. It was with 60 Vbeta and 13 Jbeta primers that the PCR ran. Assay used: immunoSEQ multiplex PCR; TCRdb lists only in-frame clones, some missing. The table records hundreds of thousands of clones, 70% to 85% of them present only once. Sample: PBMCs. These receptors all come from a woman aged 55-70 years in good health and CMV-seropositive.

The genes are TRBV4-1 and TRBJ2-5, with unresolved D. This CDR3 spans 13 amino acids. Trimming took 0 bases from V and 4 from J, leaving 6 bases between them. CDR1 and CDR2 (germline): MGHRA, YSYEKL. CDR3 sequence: CASSQDIVETQYF. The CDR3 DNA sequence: TGCGCCAGCAGCCAAGATATCGTAGAGACCCAGTACTTC.

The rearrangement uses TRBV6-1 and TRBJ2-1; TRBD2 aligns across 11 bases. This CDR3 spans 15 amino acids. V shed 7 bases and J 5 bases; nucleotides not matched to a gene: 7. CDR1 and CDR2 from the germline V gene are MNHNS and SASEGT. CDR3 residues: CASKGGTSGNNEQFF. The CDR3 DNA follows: TGTGCCAGCAAGGGTGGGACTAGCGGAAACAATGAGCAGTTCTTC.